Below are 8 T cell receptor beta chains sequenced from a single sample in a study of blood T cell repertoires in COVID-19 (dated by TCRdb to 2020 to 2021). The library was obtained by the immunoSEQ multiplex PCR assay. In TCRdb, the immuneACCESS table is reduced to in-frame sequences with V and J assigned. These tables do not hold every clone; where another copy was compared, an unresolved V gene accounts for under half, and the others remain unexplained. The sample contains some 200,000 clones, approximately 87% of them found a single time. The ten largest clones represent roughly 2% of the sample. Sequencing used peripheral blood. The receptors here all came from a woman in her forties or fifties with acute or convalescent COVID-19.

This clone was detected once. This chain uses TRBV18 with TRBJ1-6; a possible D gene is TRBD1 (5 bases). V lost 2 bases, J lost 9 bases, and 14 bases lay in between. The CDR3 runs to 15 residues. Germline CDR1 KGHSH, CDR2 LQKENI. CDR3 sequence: CASSPGGADSSPLHF. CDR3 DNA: TGTGCCAGCTCACCAGGAGGGGCTGATAGTTCACCCCTCCACTTT.

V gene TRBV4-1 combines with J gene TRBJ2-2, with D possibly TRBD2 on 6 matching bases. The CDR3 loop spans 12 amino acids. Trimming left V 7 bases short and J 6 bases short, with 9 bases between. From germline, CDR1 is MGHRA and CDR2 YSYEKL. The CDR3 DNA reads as TGCGCCAGCAACCGGGAGTCCGGGGAGCTGTTTTTT. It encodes CASNRESGELFF.

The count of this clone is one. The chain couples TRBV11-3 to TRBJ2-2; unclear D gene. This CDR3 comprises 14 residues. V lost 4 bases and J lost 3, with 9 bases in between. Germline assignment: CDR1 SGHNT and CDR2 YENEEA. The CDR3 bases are TGTGCCAGCAGCTCTACAGCTCACACCGGGGAGCTGTTTTTT. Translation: CASSSTAHTGELFF.

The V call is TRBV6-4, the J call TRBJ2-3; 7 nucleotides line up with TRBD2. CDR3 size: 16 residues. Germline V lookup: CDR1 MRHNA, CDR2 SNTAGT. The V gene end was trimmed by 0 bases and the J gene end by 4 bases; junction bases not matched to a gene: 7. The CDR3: CASSDSAASGADTQYF. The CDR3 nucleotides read TGTGCCAGCAGTGACTCGGCAGCAAGCGGGGCAGATACGCAGTATTTT.

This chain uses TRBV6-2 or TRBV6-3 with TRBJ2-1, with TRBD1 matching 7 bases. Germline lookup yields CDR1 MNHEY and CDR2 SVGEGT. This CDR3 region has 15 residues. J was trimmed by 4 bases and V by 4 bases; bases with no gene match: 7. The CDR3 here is CASSSETGMYNEQFF. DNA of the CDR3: TGTGCCAGCAGTTCAGAGACAGGGATGTACAATGAGCAGTTCTTC.

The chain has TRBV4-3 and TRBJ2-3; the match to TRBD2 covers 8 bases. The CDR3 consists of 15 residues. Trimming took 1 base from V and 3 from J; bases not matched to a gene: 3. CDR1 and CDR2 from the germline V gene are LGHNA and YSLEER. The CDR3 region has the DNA TGCGCCAGCAGCCAAGCGGGGGGGCCAACAGATACGCAGTATTTT. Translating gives CASSQAGGPTDTQYF.

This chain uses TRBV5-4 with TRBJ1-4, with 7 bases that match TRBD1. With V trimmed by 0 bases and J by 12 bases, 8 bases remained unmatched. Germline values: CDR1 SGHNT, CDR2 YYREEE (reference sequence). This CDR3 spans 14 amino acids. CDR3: CASSLALEGAELFF. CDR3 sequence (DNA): TGTGCCAGCAGCTTGGCTTTGGAGGGGGCTGAACTGTTTTTT.

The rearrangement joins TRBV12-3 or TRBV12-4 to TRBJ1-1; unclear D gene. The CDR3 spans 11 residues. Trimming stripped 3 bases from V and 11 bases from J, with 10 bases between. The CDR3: CASSFGLQAFF. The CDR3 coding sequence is TGTGCCAGCAGTTTTGGCCTGCAGGCTTTCTTT.